The rows below give T cell receptor beta chains drawn from one sample of a study of blood T cell repertoires in COVID-19. Produced via immunoSEQ multiplex PCR; TCRdb's table is partial and in-frame only. This table has about 240,000 clones, around 82% appearing once. What was sequenced was peripheral blood. These receptors all come from a woman aged 65 to 85 with acute or convalescent COVID-19. The CDR3 runs from the conserved cysteine through the conserved F or W. D genes are given only for firm matches. Clone sizes are given selectively: once, few, many, or a class where the clone is expanded.

v_call	cdr3_length	j_call	clone_size	d_call	cdr3_aa	cdr3_nt
TRBV12-3/TRBV12-4	13	TRBJ1-2	.	.	CASTQGLGYGYTF	TGTGCCAGCACTCAGGGGTTGGGCTATGGCTACACCTTC
TRBV7-2	13	TRBJ1-1	.	.	CASSLAGTTEAFF	TGTGCCAGCAGCTTAGCGGGCACCACTGAAGCTTTCTTT
TRBV3-1/TRBV3-2	15	TRBJ1-6	.	.	CASSQERGYNSPLHF	TGTGCCAGCAGCCAGGAAAGAGGGTATAATTCACCCCTCCACTTT
TRBV7-2	14	TRBJ2-7	.	TRBD1	CASSSGQGTYEQYF	TGTGCCAGCAGTTCGGGACAGGGCACCTACGAGCAGTACTTC
TRBV5-6	14	TRBJ1-1	.	TRBD1	CASSRTGVNTEAFF	TGTGCCAGCAGCCGGACAGGGGTGAACACTGAAGCTTTCTTT
TRBV3-1/TRBV3-2	15	TRBJ1-5	.	TRBD1	CASSQGGQGSQPQHF	TGTGCCAGCAGCCAAGGGGGACAGGGAAGCCAGCCCCAGCATTTT
TRBV28	15	TRBJ2-5	few	TRBD1	CASSLWTGRQETQYF	TGTGCCAGCAGTCTCTGGACAGGAAGGCAAGAGACCCAGTACTTC
TRBV18	15	TRBJ2-3	.	.	CASSPTGGSTDTQYF	TGTGCCAGCTCACCAACCGGGGGTAGCACAGATACGCAGTATTTT
TRBV4-3	16	TRBJ1-1	few	TRBD1	CASSIHTGTGGTEAFF	TGCGCCAGCAGCATCCACACCGGGACAGGGGGCACTGAAGCTTTCTTT
TRBV4-1	17	TRBJ2-3	once	TRBD1	CASSQDRGPSFTDTQYF	TGCGCCAGCAGCCAGGACAGGGGACCCTCTTTCACAGATACGCAGTATTTT
TRBV6-5	15	TRBJ1-1	.	.	CASTSHRRGRTEAFF	TGTGCCAGCACATCCCACCGACGGGGAAGGACTGAAGCTTTCTTT
TRBV11-2	16	TRBJ1-1	.	TRBD1	CASSLPPGQGSPEAFF	TGTGCCAGCAGCTTACCGCCAGGACAGGGGAGCCCTGAAGCTTTCTTT
TRBV10-3	13	TRBJ2-7	.	.	CAISRQVSYEQYF	TGTGCCATCAGTCGACAGGTCTCCTACGAGCAGTACTTC
TRBV19	15	TRBJ1-5	.	.	CASSIDHTNNQPQHF	TGTGCCAGTAGTATAGATCACACGAACAATCAGCCCCAGCATTTT
TRBV5-1	17	TRBJ2-1	.	.	CASSLAGGVSSYNEQFF	TGCGCCAGCAGCTTGGCCGGAGGGGTGAGCTCCTACAATGAGCAGTTCTTC
TRBV6-2/TRBV6-3	16	TRBJ1-1	.	TRBD1	CASSYGGTGPNTEAFF	TGTGCCAGCAGTTACGGTGGGACAGGCCCGAACACTGAAGCTTTCTTT
TRBV14	11	TRBJ2-1	.	.	CASSIYNEQFF	TGTGCCAGCAGTATTTACAATGAGCAGTTCTTC
TRBV27	15	TRBJ2-2	once	TRBD2	CASSPSGGALGELFF	TGTGCCAGCAGCCCAAGCGGGGGGGCCCTCGGGGAGCTGTTTTTT
TRBV19	12	TRBJ1-2	.	.	CASSQDLYGYTF	TGTGCCAGTAGTCAGGACTTGTACGGCTACACCTTC
TRBV7-9	13	TRBJ1-4	.	.	CASSLGGREKLFF	TGTGCCAGCAGCCTCGGAGGGCGTGAAAAACTGTTTTTT
TRBV5-1	16	TRBJ2-3	.	.	CASSFGVRVSTDTQYF	TGCGCCAGCAGCTTCGGAGTGAGGGTTAGCACAGATACGCAGTATTTT
TRBV3-1/TRBV3-2	16	TRBJ2-5	.	TRBD2	CASSQEKLAGGETQYF	TGTGCCAGCAGCCAAGAAAAGCTAGCGGGGGGGGAGACCCAGTACTTC
TRBV19	14	TRBJ1-6	.	.	CASSISQANSPLHF	TGTGCCAGTAGTATCAGCCAGGCCAATTCACCCCTCCACTTT
TRBV5-1	14	TRBJ2-1	.	.	CASSYRAREDEQFF	TGCGCCAGCAGCTATAGGGCCAGGGAGGATGAGCAGTTCTTC
TRBV6-2/TRBV6-3	14	TRBJ1-2	.	.	CASSYSSGARGYTF	TGTGCCAGCAGTTACTCGAGTGGGGCGCGAGGCTACACCTTC
TRBV11-2	14	TRBJ2-7	.	.	CASSLDYRGGEQYF	TGTGCCAGCAGCTTAGATTACAGGGGAGGCGAGCAGTACTTC
TRBV3-1/TRBV3-2	12	TRBJ1-1	.	.	CASSQGTKKAFF	TGTGCCAGCAGCCAAGGGACAAAGAAGGCTTTCTTT
TRBV29-1	12	TRBJ1-1	.	TRBD1	CSAYRGSAEAFF	TGCAGCGCGTACAGGGGAAGCGCTGAAGCTTTCTTT
TRBV6-4	13	TRBJ2-1	.	TRBD2	CASSEVVGTSLFF	TGTGCCAGCAGCGAAGTAGTCGGGACTAGTTTGTTCTTC
TRBV19	14	TRBJ1-1	.	.	CASSIQRMNTEAFF	TGTGCCAGTAGTATCCAGCGCATGAACACTGAAGCTTTCTTT
TRBV6-2/TRBV6-3	14	TRBJ1-2	.	TRBD1	CASSYSIQGSGYTF	TGTGCCAGCAGTTACTCGATACAGGGGTCCGGCTACACCTTC
TRBV30	20	TRBJ2-3	.	TRBD1	CAWSPTLGTGRGSATDTQYF	TGTGCCTGGAGTCCTACATTAGGGACAGGGAGGGGGAGCGCCACAGATACGCAGTATTTT
TRBV19	13	TRBJ1-1	few	.	CASSSGLNTEAFF	TGTGCCAGTAGTTCGGGTTTGAACACTGAAGCTTTCTTT